The clone carrying this T cell receptor beta chain was detected only once. Germline CDR1 reads DFQATT; CDR2 reads SNEGSKA (reference sequence). Between the trimmed V and J ends, which lost 6 bases and 10 bases, there was a span of 13 bases. This CDR3 has 11 amino acids. This sample is part of a study of cytomegalovirus exposure and HLA in healthy donors. With 60 Vbeta and 13 Jbeta primers, the PCR was carried out. In the authors' methods: A follow-up analysis tallied around 76 million unique TCR beta chains, some 11 million shared. Sequenced by immunoSEQ multiplex PCR; TCRdb stores in-frame clones only, minus some. The V and J calls and clone size were taken over from that table, and D and trimming were inferred from the DNA. In the table there are about 160,000 clones, around 81% of which are singletons. Although they were nominally healthy when sampled, donors likely had unrecorded immune exposures.

Source material: PBMCs. The chain couples TRBV20-1 to TRBJ2-4; D call uncertain. The sequence came from a man aged 35-49 years in good health and CMV-seronegative. The CDR3 loop reads CSAPRLEIQYF. Here the CDR3 DNA reads TGCAGTGCCCCCCGTTTAGAGATTCAGTACTTC.